The sequence of this TCR beta chain was determined in a study of T cells in Graves' hyperthyroidism and ophthalmopathy. Looking at the study overall: Prior to any treatment, at the point of initial diagnosis, peripheral blood was collected.

The CDR3 is 14 amino acids. Germline V lookup: CDR1 MNHNS, CDR2 SASEGT. Trimming left V 8 bases short and J 4 bases short, with 18 bases between. The investigators amplified TCR beta CDR3 regions from RNA transcripts. The study used the HTBI primer set for a first-round RT-PCR of the TCR CDR3. TCRdb reanalysed the multiplex PCR reads using MiXCR and keeps one entry per CDR3 protein. The data show hundreds of thousands of distinct CDR3 sequences, over 12% seen once. There are a few counts of this clonotype. The sequence was obtained from a woman aged 40 to 50 with Graves' ophthalmopathy. The specimen sequenced was blood. The V and J genes are TRBV6-1 and TRBJ2-7; D is possibly TRBD1 (6 bases). CDR3 residues: CASGAQDRLYEQYF. The CDR3 DNA follows: TGTGCCAGCGGAGCCCAGGACAGACTATACGAGCAGTACTTC.